The 16 T cell receptor beta chains below come from one sample, sequenced in a study of blood T cell repertoires in COVID-19. TCRdb's copy holds only in-frame clones and misses some; the assay was immunoSEQ multiplex PCR. Counted here are around 200,000 clones, more than 75% occurring once; the ten biggest clones make up about 2.7%. Sequenced material: peripheral blood. The receptor set was obtained from a man between 35 and 55 years old with active or convalescent COVID-19.

The V gene is TRBV28, the J gene TRBJ1-2, with D tentatively TRBD1 (5 bases). Trimming left V 2 bases short and J 3 bases short, with 7 bases between. Per germline, CDR1 MDHEN and CDR2 SYDVKM. The CDR3 totals 13 residues. Here the CDR3 DNA reads TGTGCCAGCAGTTTAGGAGGGGACTATGGCTACACCTTC. Translated, it gives CASSLGGDYGYTF.

The V gene is TRBV11-2, the J gene TRBJ2-3, with 7 bases matching TRBD2. Germline CDR1 reads SGHAT; CDR2 reads FQNNGV. J was trimmed by 4 bases and V by 5 bases; bases with no gene match: 15. This CDR3 comprises 17 residues. Here the CDR3 reads CASSGKTVGRYSDTQYF. The CDR3 DNA reads as TGTGCCAGCAGCGGGAAGACAGTCGGGAGGTATTCAGATACGCAGTATTTT.

V is TRBV3-1 (or the pseudogene TRBV3-2) and J is TRBJ2-1; TRBD1 matches 11 bases. CDR3 length: 14 amino acids. In germline, CDR1 is LGHDT, CDR2 YNNKEL (reference sequence). V was clipped by 4 bases and J by 6 bases; unmatched bases: 2. As DNA, the CDR3 is TGTGCCAGCAGCCGGGGGACAGGGGGCAATGAGCAGTTCTTC. It specifies CASSRGTGGNEQFF.

This chain uses TRBV3-1 (or the pseudogene TRBV3-2) with TRBJ1-2; tentative D call: TRBD1 (6 bases). The germline gives CDR1 LGHDT, CDR2 YNNKEL (reference sequence). The V and J ends lost 3 bases and 2 bases respectively, with 13 bases between them. The CDR3 totals 15 residues. DNA of the CDR3: TGTGCCAGCAGCCAGCAGGGAGGGGGAAACTATGGCTACACCTTC. Protein product: CASSQQGGGNYGYTF.

V gene TRBV30 combines with J gene TRBJ1-4, with D perhaps matching TRBD1 (5 bases). The CDR3 covers 13 residues. Trimming took off 6 bases at V and 7 bases at J, with 15 bases between the two ends. CDR1 and CDR2 (germline): GTSNPN, SVGIG (reference sequence). CDR3 protein: CACEKGLSEKLFF. DNA of the CDR3: TGTGCCTGCGAAAAGGGGTTAAGTGAAAAACTGTTTTTT.

The CDR3 reads CASSSHGHVSYEQYF. CDR3 DNA: TGTGCCAGCAGTTCCCACGGACACGTTTCCTACGAGCAGTACTTC. This chain joins TRBV27 and TRBJ2-7; maybe TRBD1 (5 bases). The germline gives CDR1 MNHEY, CDR2 SMNVEV (reference sequence). V dropped 4 bases and J dropped 1 base, with 14 bases sitting between them. The CDR3 consists of 15 residues.

This chain joins TRBV10-3 and TRBJ2-5; the match to TRBD1 covers 7 bases. Looked up from germline, CDR1 is ENHRY and CDR2 is SYGVKD. The CDR3 totals 16 residues. J lost 3 bases, V lost 0 bases, and 7 bases had no gene match. CDR3 DNA: TGTGCCATCAGTGAGTCGAAGGGGGCCTCTAAAGAGACCCAGTACTTC. Translation: CAISESKGASKETQYF.

The gene calls are TRBV7-9 and TRBJ1-2, with TRBD1 matching 9 bases. Germline lookup yields CDR1 SEHNR and CDR2 FQNEAQ (reference sequence). The CDR3 extends over 17 amino acids. Germline trimming cut 4 bases from V and 3 bases from J; bases unmatched to any gene: 12. The CDR3 bases are TGTGCCAGCAGCTCTAGAGGGCGGGACAGGGTGGACTATGGCTACACCTTC. It codes for CASSSRGRDRVDYGYTF.

The chain couples TRBV3-1 (or the pseudogene TRBV3-2) to TRBJ2-2; TRBD2 matches at 10 bases. The ends lost 4 bases at V and 1 base at J; junction bases unmatched: 3. CDR3 length equals 16 residues. The germline CDR1 and CDR2 sequences are LGHDT and YNNKEL (reference sequence). This CDR3 is CASSPASGGNTGELFF. CDR3 sequence (DNA): TGTGCCAGCAGCCCCGCTAGCGGGGGGAACACCGGGGAGCTGTTTTTT.

The chain joins TRBV10-1 to TRBJ2-3; 8 positions match TRBD2. Germline V gene lookup returns CDR1 WNHNN and CDR2 SYGVQD (reference sequence). The CDR3 loop spans 15 amino acids. V gave up 2 bases and J gave up 1 base; unmatched junction bases: 2. In DNA, the CDR3 is TGCGCCAGCAGTGAGAATAGCGGGGGCACAGATACGCAGTATTTT. Protein: CASSENSGGTDTQYF.

This clone was counted a single time. The chain has TRBV18 and TRBJ2-7, with a weak D call TRBD1 (5 bases). The germline V gene has CDR1 KGHSH and CDR2 LQKENI. Trimming stripped 3 bases from V and 3 bases from J, with 12 bases between. This CDR3 region has 14 residues. The CDR3 loop is CASSPPNQGYEQYF. Written as DNA, the CDR3 is TGTGCCAGCTCACCGCCAAATCAGGGCTACGAGCAGTACTTC.

This chain joins TRBV9 and TRBJ2-1; 8 positions match TRBD2. Germline CDR1 SGDLS, CDR2 YYNGEE. The CDR3 spans 15 residues. The junction had 6 bases not matched to a gene; V was cut back by 2 bases and J by 5 bases. In nucleotides, the CDR3 is TGTGCCAGCAGCGTTAGTGGGACTAGAGACAATGAGCAGTTCTTC. Protein: CASSVSGTRDNEQFF.

The V gene is TRBV14, the J gene TRBJ1-6; 10 bases fit TRBD1. The CDR3 consists of 15 residues. J was trimmed by 12 bases and V by 1 base; bases with no gene match: 6. The germline V gene has CDR1 SGHDN and CDR2 FVKESK. The CDR3 is CASSQVGQGVRPLHF. CDR3 nucleotides: TGTGCCAGCAGCCAAGTAGGACAGGGGGTGAGACCCCTCCACTTT.

The chain joins TRBV9 to TRBJ1-2, with TRBD1 matching 7 bases. The V gene end was trimmed by 2 bases and the J gene end by 2 bases; junction bases not matched to a gene: 6. Looked up from germline, CDR1 is SGDLS and CDR2 is YYNGEE. The CDR3 is 15 residues long. CDR3 sequence reads: CASSVGDRVNYGYTF. CDR3 nucleotides: TGTGCCAGCAGCGTCGGGGACAGAGTAAACTATGGCTACACCTTC.

This chain uses TRBV5-1 with TRBJ2-6; D not certain. This CDR3 is 14 amino acids long. V was clipped by 0 bases and J by 2 bases, with 3 bases between them. Per germline, CDR1 SGHRS and CDR2 YFSETQ. CDR3 in DNA: TGCGCCAGCAGCTTGGTAGCTGGGGCCAACGTCCTGACTTTC. Encoded protein: CASSLVAGANVLTF. The full variable domain, in which reference TRBV5-1 and TRBJ2-6 provide the parts outside the CDR3, is KAGVTQTPRYLIKTRGQQVTLSCSPISGHRSVSWYQQTPGQGLQFLFEYFSETQRNKGNFPGRFSGRQFSNSRSEMNVSTLELGDSALYLCASSLVAGANVLTFGAGSRLTVL.

The chain has TRBV12-5 and TRBJ1-1; D is undetermined. This CDR3 is built from 14 residues. V lost 6 bases, J lost 5 bases, and 16 bases lay in between. In germline, CDR1 is LGHNT, CDR2 FRNRAP. The CDR3 here is CASGHPGRETEAFF. The CDR3 region has the DNA TGTGCTAGTGGCCACCCCGGGAGGGAAACTGAAGCTTTCTTT. Together with reference TRBV12-5 and TRBJ1-1, the CDR3 gives the full variable domain: DARVTQTPRHKVTEMGQEVTMRCQPILGHNTVFWYRQTMMQGLELLAYFRNRAPLDDSGMPKDRFSAEMPDATLATLKIQPSEPRDSAVYFCASGHPGRETEAFFGQGTRLTVV.